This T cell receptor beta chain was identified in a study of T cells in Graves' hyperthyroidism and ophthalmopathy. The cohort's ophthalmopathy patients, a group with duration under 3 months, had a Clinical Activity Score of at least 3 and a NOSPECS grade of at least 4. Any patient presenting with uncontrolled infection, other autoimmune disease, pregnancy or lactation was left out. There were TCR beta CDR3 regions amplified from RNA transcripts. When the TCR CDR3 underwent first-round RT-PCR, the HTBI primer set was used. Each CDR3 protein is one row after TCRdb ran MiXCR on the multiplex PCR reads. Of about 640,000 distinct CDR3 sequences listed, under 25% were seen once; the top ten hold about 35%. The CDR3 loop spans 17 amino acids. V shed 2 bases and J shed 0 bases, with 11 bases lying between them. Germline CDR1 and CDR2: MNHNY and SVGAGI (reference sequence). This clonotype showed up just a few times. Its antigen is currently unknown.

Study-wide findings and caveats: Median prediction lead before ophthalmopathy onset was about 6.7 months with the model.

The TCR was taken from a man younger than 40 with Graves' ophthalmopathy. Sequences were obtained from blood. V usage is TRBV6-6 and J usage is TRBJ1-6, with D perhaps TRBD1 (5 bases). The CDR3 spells CASSYGTASSYNSPLHF. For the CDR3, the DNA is TGTGCCAGCAGTTACGGGACGGCGAGCTCCTATAATTCACCCCTCCACTTT.